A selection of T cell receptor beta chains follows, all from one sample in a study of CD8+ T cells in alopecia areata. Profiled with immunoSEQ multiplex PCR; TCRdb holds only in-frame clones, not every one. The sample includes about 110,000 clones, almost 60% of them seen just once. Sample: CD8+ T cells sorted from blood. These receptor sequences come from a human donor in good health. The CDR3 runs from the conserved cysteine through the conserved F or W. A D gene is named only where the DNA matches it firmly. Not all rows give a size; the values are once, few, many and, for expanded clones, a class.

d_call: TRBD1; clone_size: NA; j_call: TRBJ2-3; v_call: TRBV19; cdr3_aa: CASSPYRGESTDTQYF; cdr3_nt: TGTGCCAGTAGTCCCTACAGGGGGGAAAGCACAGATACGCAGTATTTT
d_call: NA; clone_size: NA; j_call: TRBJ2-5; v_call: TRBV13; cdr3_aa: CASSLGGTPRGQETQYF; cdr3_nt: TGTGCCAGCAGCTTAGGCGGGACCCCCCGAGGACAAGAGACCCAGTACTTC
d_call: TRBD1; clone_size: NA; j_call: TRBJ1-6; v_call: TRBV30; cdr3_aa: CAWGPGTGANSPLHF; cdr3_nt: TGTGCCTGGGGGCCTGGGACAGGGGCTAATTCACCCCTCCACTTT
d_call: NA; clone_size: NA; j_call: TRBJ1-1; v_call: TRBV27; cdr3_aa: CASSPLRVDTEAFF; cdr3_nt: TGTGCCAGCAGTCCCCTGAGGGTGGACACTGAAGCTTTCTTT
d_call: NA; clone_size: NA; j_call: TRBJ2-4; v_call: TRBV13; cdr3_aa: CASSLSGGAGNIQYF; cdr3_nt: TGTGCCAGCAGCTTATCGGGGGGCGCAGGAAACATTCAGTACTTC
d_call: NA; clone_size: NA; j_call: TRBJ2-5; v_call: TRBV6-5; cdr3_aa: CASGPIKQETQYF; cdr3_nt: TGTGCCAGTGGGCCGATAAAGCAGGAGACCCAGTACTTC
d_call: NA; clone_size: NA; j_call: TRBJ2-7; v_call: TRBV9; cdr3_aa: CASSVGGVAYEQYF; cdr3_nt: TGTGCCAGCAGCGTAGGTGGGGTAGCCTACGAGCAGTACTTC
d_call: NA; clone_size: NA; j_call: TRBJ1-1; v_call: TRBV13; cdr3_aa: CASSLGGVTSNTEAFF; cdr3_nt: TGTGCCAGCAGCTTAGGAGGAGTGACATCGAACACTGAAGCTTTCTTT
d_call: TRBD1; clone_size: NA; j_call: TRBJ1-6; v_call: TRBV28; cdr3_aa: CASSLKVAGYRDRVYRGPLHF; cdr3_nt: TGTGCCAGCAGTTTAAAGGTAGCGGGGTACCGGGACAGGGTCTATAGAGGACCCCTCCACTTT
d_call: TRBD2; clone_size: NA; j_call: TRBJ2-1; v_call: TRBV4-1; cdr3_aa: CASSPERGEQFF; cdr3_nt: TGCGCCAGCAGCCCAGAGCGGGGGGAGCAGTTCTTC
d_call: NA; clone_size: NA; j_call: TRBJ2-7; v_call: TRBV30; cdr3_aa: CAWSVGGPYEQYF; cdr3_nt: TGTGCCTGGAGTGTGGGGGGCCCCTACGAGCAGTACTTC
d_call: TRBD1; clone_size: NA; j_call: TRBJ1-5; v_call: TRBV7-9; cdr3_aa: CASSMTGIHQPQHF; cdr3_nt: TGTGCCAGCAGCATGACAGGGATCCATCAGCCCCAGCATTTT
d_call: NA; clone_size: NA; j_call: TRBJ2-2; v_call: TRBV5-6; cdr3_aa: CASSSSYGELFF; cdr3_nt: TGTGCCAGCAGCTCGTCTTACGGGGAGCTGTTTTTT
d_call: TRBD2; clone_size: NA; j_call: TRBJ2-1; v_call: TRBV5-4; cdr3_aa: CASSVSGGGNEQFF; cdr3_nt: TGTGCCAGCAGCGTCAGCGGGGGGGGCAATGAGCAGTTCTTC
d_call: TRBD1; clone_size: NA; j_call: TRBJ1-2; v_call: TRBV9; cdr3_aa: CASSVGTGQASYGYTF; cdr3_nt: TGTGCCAGCAGCGTCGGAACGGGACAGGCCTCCTATGGCTACACCTTC
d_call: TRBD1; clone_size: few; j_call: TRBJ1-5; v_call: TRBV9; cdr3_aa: CASSGGQGRQPQHF; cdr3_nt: TGTGCCAGCAGCGGTGGACAGGGACGGCAGCCCCAGCATTTT
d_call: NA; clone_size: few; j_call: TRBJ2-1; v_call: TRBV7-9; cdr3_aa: CASSTGANEQFF; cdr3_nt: TGTGCCAGCAGCACCGGGGCGAATGAGCAGTTCTTC
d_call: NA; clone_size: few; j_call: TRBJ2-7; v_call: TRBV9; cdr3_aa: CASSVVKASTCCEQYF; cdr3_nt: TGTGCCAGCAGCGTAGTTAAGGCTTCCACCTGCTGCGAGCAGTACTTC
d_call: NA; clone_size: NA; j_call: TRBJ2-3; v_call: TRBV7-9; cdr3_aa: CASSLSEGEADTQYF; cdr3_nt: TGTGCCAGCAGCTTAAGTGAGGGCGAGGCAGATACGCAGTATTTT
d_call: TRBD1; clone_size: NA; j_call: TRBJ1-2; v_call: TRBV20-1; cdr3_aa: CRGGTAYGYTF; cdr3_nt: TGCAGGGGGGGGACAGCCTATGGCTACACCTTC
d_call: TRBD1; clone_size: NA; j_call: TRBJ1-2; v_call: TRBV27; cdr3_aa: CASSITGAYGYTF; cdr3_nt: TGTGCCAGCAGTATTACAGGGGCCTATGGCTACACCTTC
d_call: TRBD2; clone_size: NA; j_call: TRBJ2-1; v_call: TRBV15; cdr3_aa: CATSTPGLARNEQFF; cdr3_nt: TGTGCCACCAGCACACCGGGACTAGCGAGGAATGAGCAGTTCTTC
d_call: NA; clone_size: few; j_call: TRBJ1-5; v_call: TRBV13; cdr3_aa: CASSFEDQPQHF; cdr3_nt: TGTGCCAGCAGCTTCGAGGATCAGCCCCAGCATTTT
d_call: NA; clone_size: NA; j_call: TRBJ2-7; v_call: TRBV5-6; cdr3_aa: CASSAGSSYEQYF; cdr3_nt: TGTGCCAGCAGTGCGGGGAGCTCCTACGAGCAGTACTTC
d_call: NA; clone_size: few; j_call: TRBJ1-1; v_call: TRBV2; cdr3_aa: CATTQGLGTEAFF; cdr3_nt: TGTGCCACCACACAGGGTTTAGGCACTGAAGCTTTCTTT
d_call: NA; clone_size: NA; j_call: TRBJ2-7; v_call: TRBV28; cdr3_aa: CASSLPYYRRLRSYEQYF; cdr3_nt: TGTGCCAGCAGTTTACCGTATTACAGGAGACTCCGTTCCTACGAGCAGTACTTC
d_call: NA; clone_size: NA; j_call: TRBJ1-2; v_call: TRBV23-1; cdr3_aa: CASSHVFRESNGYTF; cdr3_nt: TGCGCCAGCAGTCACGTTTTCAGGGAGTCAAATGGCTACACCTTC
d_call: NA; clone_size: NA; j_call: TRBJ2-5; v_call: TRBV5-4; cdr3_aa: CASSSGLQETQYF; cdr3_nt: TGTGCCAGCAGCTCAGGACTACAAGAGACCCAGTACTTC
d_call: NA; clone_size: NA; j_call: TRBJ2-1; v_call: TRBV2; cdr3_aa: CASSTKQSSYNEQFF; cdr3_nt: TGTGCCAGCAGTACCAAACAGAGCTCCTACAATGAGCAGTTCTTC